The rows below give T cell receptor beta chains drawn from one sample of a study of metastatic and nonmetastatic thyroid tumors. Using MiXCR, TCRdb reanalyzed the PCR reads. Here the sample spans some 23,000 clones, approximately 25% being singletons. Material: tumor tissue. The source is a female donor with papillary thyroid cancer or a benign thyroid nodule (not recorded which). Some clones in this sample may be carry-over from other donors' samples. The CDR3 runs from the conserved cysteine through the conserved F or W. A D gene is named only where the DNA matches it firmly. Rows may omit the clone size; those that give it use once, few, many or a size class.

V,D,size,J,CDR3,DNA
TRBV7-2,TRBD1,NA,TRBJ1-2,CASSRQGAFNYGYTF,TGTGCCAGCAGCCGACAGGGGGCGTTTAACTATGGCTACACCTTC
TRBV20-1,TRBD2,NA,TRBJ2-5,CSAIDLHERESWETQYF,TGCAGTGCTATAGATCTCCACGAGCGGGAGAGTTGGGAGACCCAGTACTTC
TRBV3-1,TRBD2,few,TRBJ2-7,CASSQLGLAGGRYEQYF,TGTGCCAGCAGCCAGCTAGGACTAGCGGGAGGGCGGTACGAGCAGTACTTC
TRBV18,TRBD1,large,TRBJ2-7,CASSLTGTDAYEQYF,TGTGCCAGCTCACTAACCGGGACAGATGCCTACGAGCAGTACTTC
TRBV11-2,TRBD2,NA,TRBJ2-1,CASSISGDSWSEQFF,TGTGCCAGCAGTATAAGCGGGGACTCATGGAGTGAGCAGTTCTTC
TRBV7-6,NA,many,TRBJ2-7,CASSLALSYEQYF,TGTGCCAGCAGCTTAGCTTTATCCTACGAGCAGTACTTC
TRBV11-2,NA,NA,TRBJ2-7,CASSLGSAGYEQYF,TGTGCCAGCAGCTTAGGGTCAGCTGGCTACGAGCAGTACTTC
TRBV28,NA,few,TRBJ1-5,CASSFKRGQSARNQPQHF,TGTGCCAGCAGTTTCAAGAGGGGCCAAAGTGCTCGCAATCAGCCCCAGCATTTT
TRBV6-1,NA,few,TRBJ2-1,CAIGLVVGNEQFF,TGTGCCATCGGGTTGGTGGTTGGTAATGAGCAGTTCTTC
TRBV30,TRBD1,few,TRBJ1-3,CVWTYSRGQTPGNTIYF,TGTGTCTGGACCTACTCCCGGGGACAGACCCCTGGAAACACCATATATTTT
TRBV9,NA,many,TRBJ2-7,CASSIGTSSYEQYF,TGTGCCAGCAGCATAGGGACATCGTCCTACGAGCAGTACTTC
TRBV6-4,NA,NA,TRBJ2-3,CASSDEASSTDTQYF,TGTGCCAGCAGTGACGAGGCGTCTAGCACAGATACGCAGTATTTT
TRBV28,TRBD2,NA,TRBJ2-3,CASSLGLAGVSQTTQYF,TGTGCCAGCAGTCTAGGACTAGCGGGGGTCTCCCAGACCACGCAGTATTTT
TRBV4-1,TRBD2,many,TRBJ2-4,CASSQGGEGYQYF,TGCGCCAGCAGCCAAGGGGGGGAGGGTTATCAGTACTTC
TRBV20-1,TRBD2,few,TRBJ2-1,CSLEGSSGDRRNEQFF,TGCAGTCTCGAGGGGTCTAGCGGGGATCGCCGAAATGAGCAGTTCTTC
TRBV5-8,NA,NA,TRBJ2-3,CASSLNDRLDTQYF,TGTGCCAGCAGCTTAAATGACAGGTTGGATACGCAGTATTTT
TRBV5-2,NA,NA,TRBJ2-1,CASNSNRCTSYNEQFF,TGTGCCAGCAACTCGAACAGGTGTACCTCCTACAATGAGCAGTTCTTC
TRBV18,NA,many,TRBJ2-7,CASRGLESSYEQYF,TGTGCCAGCCGGGGACTCGAAAGCTCCTACGAGCAGTACTTC
TRBV6-2/TRBV6-3,NA,few,TRBJ2-5,CASGGRGTQYF,TGTGCCAGCGGGGGCCGGGGGACCCAGTACTTC
TRBV5-5,TRBD1,NA,TRBJ1-2,CASSRGQGNYGYTF,TGTGCCAGCAGCCGGGGACAGGGCAACTATGGCTACACCTTC
TRBV28,NA,medium-sized,TRBJ2-7,CASSFPASYEQYF,TGTGCCAGCAGTTTCCCCGCTAGCTACGAGCAGTACTTC
TRBV20-1,TRBD1,NA,TRBJ1-6,CSTGPGTGRKDLHF,TGCAGTACTGGCCCCGGGACAGGGCGAAAGGACCTCCACTTT
TRBV20-1,TRBD1,once,TRBJ1-1,CSARSGYGTGTSFF,TGCAGTGCTAGATCCGGGTACGGGACAGGGACATCTTTCTTT
TRBV11-2,TRBD1,NA,TRBJ2-7,CASSPWAHRGHTYEQYF,TGTGCCAGCAGCCCGTGGGCCCACAGGGGCCACACCTACGAGCAGTACTTC
TRBV20-1,NA,once,TRBJ1-6,CSARPEGRLGSPLHF,TGCAGTGCTAGACCGGAGGGTCGACTGGGTTCACCCCTCCACTTT
TRBV20-1,TRBD1,NA,TRBJ1-2,CSAADRVHGYTF,TGCAGTGCTGCGGACAGGGTCCATGGCTACACCTTC
TRBV24-1,TRBD2,NA,TRBJ2-3,CATSDPTSGATDTQYF,TGTGCCACCAGTGACCCGACTAGCGGGGCCACAGATACGCAGTATTTT
TRBV5-1,NA,NA,TRBJ2-1,CASSLGAHEQFF,TGCGCCAGCAGCCTGGGCGCCCATGAGCAGTTCTTC
TRBV15,NA,NA,TRBJ2-5,CATSREGAWETQYF,TGTGCCACCAGCAGAGAGGGGGCTTGGGAGACCCAGTACTTC
TRBV6-2/TRBV6-3,NA,few,TRBJ2-2,CASSFTGPTGELFF,TGTGCCAGTAGTTTCACAGGTCCCACCGGTGAGCTGTTTTTT
TRBV6-1,NA,many,TRBJ2-6,CASSPTISGANVLTF,TGTGCCAGCAGCCCAACGATATCTGGGGCCAACGTCCTGACTTTC
TRBV11-1,TRBD1,NA,TRBJ1-1,CASSPGGQGRNTEAFF,TGTGCCAGCAGCCCAGGAGGACAGGGACGGAACACTGAAGCTTTCTTT
TRBV5-1,TRBD2,NA,TRBJ2-2,CASSSSGSGTGELFF,TGCGCCAGCAGCTCTAGCGGGAGTGGCACCGGGGAGCTGTTTTTT
TRBV5-1,TRBD1,NA,TRBJ2-7,CANRGGSSYEQYF,TGCGCCAACAGAGGGGGCTCTTCCTACGAGCAGTACTTC
TRBV13,NA,NA,TRBJ2-1,CASSLRGGGASSYNERFF,TGTGCCAGCAGCTTAAGGGGCGGCGGGGCCAGCTCCTACAATGAGCGGTTCTTC
TRBV7-9,NA,many,TRBJ1-2,CASSFGTNYGYTF,TGTGCCAGCAGCTTTGGTACTAACTATGGCTACACCTTC
TRBV30,NA,NA,TRBJ1-6,CAWSLGQPYSPLHF,TGTGCCTGGAGCCTTGGACAGCCTTATTCACCCCTCCACTTT
TRBV18,TRBD1,few,TRBJ2-7,CASSPQAGQGGRYEQYF,TGTGCCAGCTCACCACAGGCCGGACAGGGTGGTCGCTACGAGCAGTACTTC
TRBV24-1,NA,many,TRBJ2-3,CATSVAPGVKGGISTDTQYF,TGTGCCACCAGTGTTGCGCCCGGGGTAAAGGGCGGGATTAGCACAGATACGCAGTATTTT
TRBV7-2,NA,NA,TRBJ1-4,CASSLARRVEKMFF,TGTGCCAGCAGCTTGGCAAGGAGGGTTGAAAAAATGTTTTTT
TRBV6-1,NA,medium-sized,TRBJ1-2,CAGGQRYGYTF,TGTGCCGGAGGACAGCGGTATGGCTACACCTTC
TRBV25-1,NA,NA,TRBJ1-1,CASSAPGGGLGEAFF,TGTGCCAGCAGTGCCCCGGGGGGGGGATTGGGTGAAGCTTTCTTT
TRBV7-9,NA,many,TRBJ1-1,CASSFQGEAFF,TGTGCCAGCAGCTTTCAGGGTGAAGCTTTCTTT
TRBV4-1,TRBD2,NA,TRBJ2-5,CASSQQELAKRDAGTQYF,TGCGCCAGCAGCCAGCAAGAGCTGGCGAAGCGGGATGCAGGGACCCAGTACTTC
TRBV3-1,NA,many,TRBJ2-3,CASSYGLPTDTQYF,TGTGCCAGCAGCTATGGACTTCCCACAGATACGCAGTATTTT